This T cell receptor beta chain came from a study of blood T cell repertoires in COVID-19. Overall study: The study drew acute and convalescent COVID-19 samples from the United States, Italy and Spain. Nucleic acid was either cDNA or gDNA, and it came from T cells, B-cell-depleted T cells, or PBMCs.

In germline, CDR1 is MNHNY, CDR2 SVGAGI (reference sequence). This CDR3 is built from 14 residues. Germline trimming cut 5 bases from V and 4 bases from J; bases unmatched to any gene: 6. In the authors' methods: Estimation of nucleated cell counts was performed using reference gene primer amplification. Sequencing used immunoSEQ multiplex PCR; TCRdb keeps in-frame clones, though not all of them. V, J and clone size are taken as reported in that table, and D and trimming were inferred from the DNA itself. This sample yields fewer than 250,000 clones, of which approximately 84% are seen a single time; approximately 1.9% belongs to the top ten.

The TCR comes from an elderly woman with acute or convalescent COVID-19. The chain links TRBV6-6 to TRBJ1-2, with 8 bases aligning to TRBD1. Sequences were obtained from peripheral blood. In DNA, the CDR3 is TGTGCCAGCAGTCAAGGACAGGGCGGCTATGGCTACACCTTC. Translation: CASSQGQGGYGYTF.